The clone carrying this T cell receptor (beta chain) has at least ten counts. This sample is part of a study of human T cells and chemical hapten exposure. The library gave individual cDNA molecules unique molecular identifiers. MiXCR was run by TCRdb on the RACE reads, yielding one entry per CDR3 protein. Seen here are 27,000 or so distinct CDR3 sequences, around 6% observed once, and the top ten hold roughly 5.9%. Regarding time point: patch test 3, about 24 weeks after DPC sensitization. Treatment defined: therapeutic diphenylcyclopropenone sensitization with weekly scalp DPC. Blood was collected ahead of every patch test applied. The CDR3 sequence is 15 residues long. V lost 6 bases and J lost 2; bases outside the gene matches: 10. Germline V CDR1 and CDR2: LNHDA, SQIVND (reference sequence).

The specimen comprised whole blood, sampled in connection with sensitization to the hapten diphenylcyclopropenone (DPC). The chain recombines TRBV19 with TRBJ2-7, with 7 positions matching TRBD1. This clonotype was sampled from a man aged 25 to 45 with alopecia areata. Some clones in this sample may be carry-over from other donors' samples. This CDR3 reads CASSLGQGVTYEQYF. DNA for the CDR3: TGTGCCAGTAGCCTCGGGCAGGGGGTTACCTACGAGCAGTACTTC.